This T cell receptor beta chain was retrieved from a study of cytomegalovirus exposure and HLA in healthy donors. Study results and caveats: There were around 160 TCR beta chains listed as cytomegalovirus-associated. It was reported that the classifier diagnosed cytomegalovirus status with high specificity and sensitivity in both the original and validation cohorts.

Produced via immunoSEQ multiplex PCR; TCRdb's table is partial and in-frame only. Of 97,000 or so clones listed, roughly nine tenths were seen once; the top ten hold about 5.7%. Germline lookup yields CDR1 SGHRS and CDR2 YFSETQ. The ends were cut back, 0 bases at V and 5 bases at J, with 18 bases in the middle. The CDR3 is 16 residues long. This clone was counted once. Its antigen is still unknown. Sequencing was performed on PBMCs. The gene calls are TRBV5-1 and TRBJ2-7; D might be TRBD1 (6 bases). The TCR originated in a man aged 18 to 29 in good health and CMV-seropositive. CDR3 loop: CASSLALTGNGDEQYF. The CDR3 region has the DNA TGCGCCAGCAGCTTGGCGCTTACAGGGAATGGCGACGAGCAGTACTTC.